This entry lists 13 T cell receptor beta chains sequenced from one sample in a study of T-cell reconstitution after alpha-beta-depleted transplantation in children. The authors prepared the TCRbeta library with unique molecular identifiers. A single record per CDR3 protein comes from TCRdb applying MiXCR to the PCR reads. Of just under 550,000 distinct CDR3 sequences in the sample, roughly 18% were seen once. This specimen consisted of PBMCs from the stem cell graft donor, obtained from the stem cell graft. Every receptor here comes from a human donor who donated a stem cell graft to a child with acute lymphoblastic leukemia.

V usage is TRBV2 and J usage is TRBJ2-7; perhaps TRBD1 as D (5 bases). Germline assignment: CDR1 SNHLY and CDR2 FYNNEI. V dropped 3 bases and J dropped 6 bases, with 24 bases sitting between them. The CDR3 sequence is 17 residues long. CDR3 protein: CASSDRVDGRTPLEQYF. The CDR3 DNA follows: TGTGCCAGCAGTGACAGGGTTGATGGCAGGACCCCCCTCGAGCAGTACTTC. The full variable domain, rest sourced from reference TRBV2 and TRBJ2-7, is EPEVTQTPSHQVTQMGQEVILRCVPISNHLYFYWYRQILGQKVEFLVSFYNNEISEKSEIFDDQFSVERPDGSNFTLKIRSTKLEDSAMYFCASSDRVDGRTPLEQYFGPGTRLTVT.

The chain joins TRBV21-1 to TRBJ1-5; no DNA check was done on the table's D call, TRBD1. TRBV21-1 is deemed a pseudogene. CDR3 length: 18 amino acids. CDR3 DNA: TGTGCCAGCAGCAAAGTTAGGCTGGACAGGGGGCCGGATCAGCCCCAGCATTTT. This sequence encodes CASSKVRLDRGPDQPQHF.

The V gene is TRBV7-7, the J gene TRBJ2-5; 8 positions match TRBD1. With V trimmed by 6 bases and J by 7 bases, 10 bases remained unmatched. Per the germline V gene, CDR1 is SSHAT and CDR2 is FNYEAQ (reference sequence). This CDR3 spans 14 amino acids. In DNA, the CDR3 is TGTGCCAGCAGGACCGGGACAGGCCCCGGGACCCAGTACTTC. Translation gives CASRTGTGPGTQYF.

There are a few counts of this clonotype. CDR3 in amino acids: CASPGLADFSANTGELFF. CDR3 nucleotide sequence: TGTGCCAGTCCGGGACTAGCGGATTTTTCCGCGAACACCGGGGAGCTGTTTTTT. The genes are TRBV11-1 and TRBJ2-2; 11 bases match TRBD2. Looked up from germline, CDR1 is SGHAT and CDR2 is FQDESV (reference sequence). The CDR3 runs to 18 residues. Trimming cost V 9 bases and J 0 bases; bases outside gene matches: 12.

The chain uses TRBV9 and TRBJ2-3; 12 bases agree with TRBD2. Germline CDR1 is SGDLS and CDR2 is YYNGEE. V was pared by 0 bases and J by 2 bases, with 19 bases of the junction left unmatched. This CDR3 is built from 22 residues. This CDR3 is CASSVGLAGDNRPAKNTDTQYF. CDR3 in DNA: TGTGCCAGCAGCGTAGGACTAGCGGGGGACAATCGACCGGCTAAAAACACAGATACGCAGTATTTT.

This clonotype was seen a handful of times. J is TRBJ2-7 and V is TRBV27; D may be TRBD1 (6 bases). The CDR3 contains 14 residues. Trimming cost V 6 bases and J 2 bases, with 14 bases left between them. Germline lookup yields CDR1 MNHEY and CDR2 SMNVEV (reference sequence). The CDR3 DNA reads TGTGCCAGCAGGACCGGGACAAAAACCTACGAGCAGTACTTC. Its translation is CASRTGTKTYEQYF.

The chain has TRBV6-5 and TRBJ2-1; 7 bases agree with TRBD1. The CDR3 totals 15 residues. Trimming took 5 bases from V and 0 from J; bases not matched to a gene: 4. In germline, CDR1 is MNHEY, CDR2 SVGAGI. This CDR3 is CASSIDRVSYNEQFF. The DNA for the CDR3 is TGTGCCAGCAGTATCGACAGGGTCTCCTACAATGAGCAGTTCTTC.

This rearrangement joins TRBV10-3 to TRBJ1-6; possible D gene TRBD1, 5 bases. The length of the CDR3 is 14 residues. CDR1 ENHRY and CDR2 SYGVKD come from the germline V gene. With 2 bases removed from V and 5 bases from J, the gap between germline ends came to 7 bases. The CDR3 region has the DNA TGTGCCATCAGTGAGACAGGACATAATTCACCCCTCCACTTT. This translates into CAISETGHNSPLHF.

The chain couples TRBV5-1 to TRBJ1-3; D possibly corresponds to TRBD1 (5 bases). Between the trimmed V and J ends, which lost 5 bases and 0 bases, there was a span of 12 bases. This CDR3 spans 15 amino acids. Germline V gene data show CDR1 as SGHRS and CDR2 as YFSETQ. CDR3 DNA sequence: TGCGCCAGCAGACAAACAGGCGCCTCTGGAAACACCATATATTTT. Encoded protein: CASRQTGASGNTIYF.

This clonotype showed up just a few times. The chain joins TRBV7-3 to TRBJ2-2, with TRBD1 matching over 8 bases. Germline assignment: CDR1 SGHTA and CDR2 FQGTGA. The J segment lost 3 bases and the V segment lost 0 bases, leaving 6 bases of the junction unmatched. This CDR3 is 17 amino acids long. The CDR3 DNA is TGTGCCAGCAGCTTAACCCCACGGACAGGGTACACCGGGGAGCTGTTTTTT. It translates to CASSLTPRTGYTGELFF.

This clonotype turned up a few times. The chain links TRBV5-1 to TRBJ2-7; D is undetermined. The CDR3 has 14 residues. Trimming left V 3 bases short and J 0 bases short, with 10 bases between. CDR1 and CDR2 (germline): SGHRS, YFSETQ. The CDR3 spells CASSSEPSSYEQYF. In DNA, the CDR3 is TGCGCCAGCAGCTCAGAGCCGAGCTCCTACGAGCAGTACTTC. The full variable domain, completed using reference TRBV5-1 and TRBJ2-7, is KAGVTQTPRYLIKTRGQQVTLSCSPISGHRSVSWYQQTPGQGLQFLFEYFSETQRNKGNFPGRFSGRQFSNSRSEMNVSTLELGDSALYLCASSSEPSSYEQYFGPGTRLTVT.

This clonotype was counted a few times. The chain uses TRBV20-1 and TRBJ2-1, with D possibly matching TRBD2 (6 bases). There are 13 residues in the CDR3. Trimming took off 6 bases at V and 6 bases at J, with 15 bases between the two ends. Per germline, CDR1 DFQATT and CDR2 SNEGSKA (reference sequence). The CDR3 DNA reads TGCAGTGCAGACCGCGGGGATCGCAATGAGCAGTTCTTC. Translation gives CSADRGDRNEQFF.

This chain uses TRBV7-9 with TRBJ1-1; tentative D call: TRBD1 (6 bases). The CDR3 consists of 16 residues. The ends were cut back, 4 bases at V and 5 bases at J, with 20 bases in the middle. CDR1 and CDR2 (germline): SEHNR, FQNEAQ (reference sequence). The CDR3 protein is CASSYPGGGGVTEAFF. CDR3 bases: TGTGCCAGCAGCTATCCCGGGGGCGGGGGGGTTACTGAAGCTTTCTTT.